The 2 T cell receptor beta chains presented below share a single source sample, sequenced in a study of T-cell memory formation after mild COVID-19. TCRdb re-called the 5' RACE reads with MiXCR, one entry per CDR3 protein. The sample has approximately 340,000 distinct CDR3 sequences; 10% to 15% are singletons. The sample consisted of PBMCs or a T cell subset sorted from them (not recorded which). The receptors originated from a man aged 18 to 29 who had mild COVID-19 (a few samples of this study predate the infection). Cell type and time point are not known.

The chain is built from TRBV10-3 and TRBJ2-1, with D maybe TRBD1 (6 bases). Trimming took 5 bases from V and 2 from J, leaving 7 bases between them. The CDR3 consists of 13 residues. Germline values: CDR1 ENHRY, CDR2 SYGVKD. The CDR3 DNA sequence: TGTGCCATCAGTAGGGGGACCTACAATGAGCAGTTCTTC. Amino acids: CAISRGTYNEQFF.

This clonotype was observed a handful of times. This chain links TRBV4-2 with TRBJ2-1; D perhaps matches TRBD2 (6 bases). The CDR3 has 14 residues. CDR1 LGHNA and CDR2 YNFKEQ come from the germline V gene. The germline V and J ends were trimmed by 1 base and 13 bases, with 17 bases remaining between them. The CDR3 coding sequence is TGTGCCAGCAGCCAAGGCCCGGGACTCCGAACCCAGTTCTTC. Amino acid sequence: CASSQGPGLRTQFF.